This T cell receptor beta chain was retrieved from a study of beta chain features in type 1 diabetes. Background on the study: Similarity in age, gender and cell yields was seen between patients and healthy donors. Points from the study as a whole: Any HLA-type effect on TCRB rearrangement remained unresolved here. Researchers report that Type 1 diabetes patients had moderately but significantly shorter TCRB CDR3s across all four CD4+ subsets. Diminished insertions and augmented deletions at VDJ junctions characterized type 1 diabetes patients.

This CDR3 contains 18 residues. V shed 2 bases and J shed 1 base, with 19 bases lying between them. Germline V gene data show CDR1 as LGHNA and CDR2 as YSLEER. A single heparinised blood sample, averaging about 120 mL, was obtained per donor. All of the isolated RNA was reverse transcribed, so expressed TCRB transcripts were sequenced. Using immunoSEQ multiplex PCR, the repertoire was profiled, and TCRdb retains in-frame clones only, with some absent. The table lists 600,000 or so clones, around 15% of them singletons. This clone has just a few counts. Its antigen is unknown. The sample comprised naive CD4+ T cells from blood. The sequence derives from a man in his late teens or twenties with type 1 diabetes. The rearrangement joins TRBV4-3 to TRBJ2-3; D remains ambiguous. For the CDR3, the DNA is TGCGCCAGCAGCCAATTATCCGCTGGCGCCGGCCGCACAGATACGCAGTATTTT. It is translated as CASSQLSAGAGRTDTQYF.